This note documents a single T cell receptor (beta chain) sequence. Its cognate antigen is unknown. Authors of the study amplified TCR beta CDR3 regions from RNA transcripts. The TCR CDR3 was amplified in a first-round RT-PCR using the HTBI primer set. TCRdb called the multiplex PCR reads again in MiXCR, with one record for every CDR3 protein. The sample includes around 300,000 distinct CDR3 sequences, about 20% of them seen just once. After removal of 2 bases from V and 4 bases from J, the junction contained 10 bases not matched to a gene. CDR1 KGHDR and CDR2 SFDVKD come from the germline V gene. The CDR3 is 18 amino acids. This specimen comes from a study of T cells in Graves' hyperthyroidism and ophthalmopathy. General observations from the study: Expanded thyroid clonotypes (above 0.001) were mostly also found in blood. Through a model of 13 V-J features, ophthalmopathy was separated from stable hyperthyroidism.

Criteria for exclusion of patients were uncontrolled infection, other autoimmune disease, pregnancy or lactation. The chain joins TRBV24-1 to TRBJ2-2, with TRBD1 matching over 9 bases. The sample was blood. The sequence was collected from a man under 40 with Graves' ophthalmopathy. CDR3 sequence (DNA): TGTGCCACCAGTGATTCTCCGGGACAGGGCGTGGGCACCGGGGAGCTGTTTTTT. Its protein is CATSDSPGQGVGTGELFF.